This T cell receptor (beta chain) was sequenced for a study of shared T cell receptors in the human thymus. Concerning this clone itself: The germline gene is not matched at one end of the junction; a read error may be the cause. Other DNA sequences in the same sample also yield this CDR3.

Clones were sequenced by immunoSEQ multiplex PCR, and TCRdb holds only the in-frame ones, with some missing. In the table there are some 700,000 clones, 88% of which are singletons. This same sample was also part of a study on human thymus T cells. That study reports: The thymus tissue came from resections taken during corrective heart surgery.

The sequencing sample was made of thymocytes. The clonotype originates from a boy in the first two years of life with a congenital heart defect.

CDR3 protein: CASSSLYGHPNSTNTEAFF. The CDR3 DNA sequence: TGCGCCAGCAGCAGCTTGTATGGACACCCGAACTCAACAAACACTGAAGCTTTCTTC. V is TRBV5-1 and J is TRBJ1-1; D perhaps matches TRBD1 (5 bases). The CDR3 contains 19 residues. Germline loops: CDR1 SGHRS, CDR2 YFSETQ.